The entry below gives a single T cell receptor (beta chain) sequence along with its context. Its target is unknown. Within the sample, other DNA sequences also encode this same CDR3. This entry is derived from a study of STAT5B mutations in CD4+ large granular lymphocyte leukemia. Study-wide points: Top patient clones used TRBV06 genes more often: 8/27 versus 2/35 in controls.

The survey-level immunoSEQ assay was used. In the study's own analysis: Productive clonotypes were detectable down to 2.59 x 10-5 frequency. TCRdb's table, derived via immunoSEQ multiplex PCR, lists solely in-frame clones and lacks some. The V and J calls and the clone size are those of that table, but D and trimming were determined from the DNA. The sample has 25,000 to 35,000 clones, approximately 76% seen once. This CDR3 contains 14 residues. The germline V gene encodes CDR1 SGHRS and CDR2 YFSETQ. The V gene lost 0 bases and the J gene lost 0 bases, with 5 bases spanning the gap. The gene calls are TRBV5-1 and TRBJ2-3; TRBD2 might be the D (5 bases). Sequenced sample: CD4+ T cells from blood buffy coats. The source of this sequence is a human donor in good health. The CDR3 DNA reads as TGCGCCAGCAGCTTGGGAGGGAGCACAGATACGCAGTATTTT. Protein sequence: CASSLGGSTDTQYF.